A selection of T cell receptor beta chains follows, all from one sample in a study of cytomegalovirus exposure and HLA in healthy donors. Repertoires were generated with immunoSEQ multiplex PCR, while TCRdb's copy carries only in-frame clones and drops some. This listing includes about 41,000 clones. Sequencing input: PBMCs. The receptor set was obtained from a man aged 25 to 45 in good health and CMV-seronegative. Each CDR3 is given with its conserved first and last residue. A D gene is named only where the DNA matches it firmly.

CASSEYVAGPNYGYTF	TGTGCCAGCAGTGAATATGTAGCGGGGCCCAACTATGGCTACACCTTC	NA	TRBV25-1	TRBJ1-2
CASSPGTGFQDTQYF	TGTGCCAGCAGCCCCGGGACAGGGTTTCAGGATACGCAGTATTTT	TRBD1	TRBV11-3	TRBJ2-3
CASSSAVSSYEQYF	TGTGCCAGCAGCTCCGCAGTATCCTCCTACGAGCAGTACTTC	NA	TRBV11-2	TRBJ2-7
CASSRGTGSGYEQYF	TGTGCCAGTAGTAGGGGGACAGGGTCTGGGTACGAGCAGTACTTC	TRBD1	TRBV19	TRBJ2-7
CASRIGNYGYTF	TGTGCCAGTAGGATCGGTAACTATGGCTACACCTTC	NA	TRBV19	TRBJ1-2
CASSPRLAPTF	TGTGCCAGCAGTCCCAGACTAGCGCCGACCTTC	TRBD2	TRBV28	TRBJ2-7
CASSSWTNSRGPSNQPQHF	TGTGCCAGCAGCTCGTGGACAAATTCAAGGGGGCCTAGCAATCAGCCCCAGCATTTT	TRBD1	TRBV7-9	TRBJ1-5
CASSHRAYYRGSYEQYF	TGCGCCAGCAGTCATCGGGCCTACTACAGGGGGTCCTACGAGCAGTACTTC	TRBD1	TRBV23-1	TRBJ2-7
CASSLSSAGSTYEQYF	TGTGCCAGCAGTTTAAGTAGCGCTGGCAGCACCTACGAGCAGTACTTC	NA	TRBV27	TRBJ2-7
CASSRDNEQFF	TGTGCCAGCAGTAGAGACAATGAGCAGTTCTTC	NA	TRBV13	TRBJ2-1
CASRRANEQYF	TGTGCCAGCAGGCGGGCTAACGAGCAGTACTTC	NA	TRBV6-6	TRBJ2-7
CASSMASGGNNEQFF	TGTGCCAGTAGTATGGCTAGCGGGGGGAACAATGAGCAGTTCTTC	TRBD2	TRBV19	TRBJ2-1
CASSGRRGSNSVGELFF	TGTGCCAGCTCCGGACGACGGGGGAGTAACTCTGTCGGGGAGCTGTTTTTT	NA	TRBV18	TRBJ2-2
CASSITDSYPQPQHF	TGTGCCAGCAGCATTACGGACTCCTACCCTCAGCCCCAGCATTTT	NA	TRBV7-2	TRBJ1-5
CASSPRTGGAGTEAFF	TGTGCCAGCAGCCCCCGGACAGGGGGCGCAGGCACTGAAGCTTTCTTT	TRBD1	TRBV9	TRBJ1-1
CASSLGEAGYQPQHF	TGTGCCAGCAGCTTAGGGGAGGCTGGGTATCAGCCCCAGCATTTT	NA	TRBV7-2	TRBJ1-5
CASTVPGTGDGYTF	TGTGCCAGCACCGTACCCGGGACAGGGGATGGCTACACCTTC	TRBD1	TRBV6-5	TRBJ1-2
CASSEAALKGYTF	TGTGCCAGCAGTGAAGCGGCCTTGAAGGGCTACACCTTC	NA	TRBV6-1	TRBJ1-2
CASSLSGGGVGELFF	TGTGCCAGCAGCCTGAGCGGGGGTGGGGTCGGGGAGCTGTTTTTT	TRBD2	TRBV6-5	TRBJ2-2
CASSNQGAVAKNIQYF	TGTGCCAGCAGTAATCAGGGGGCAGTGGCCAAAAACATTCAGTACTTC	TRBD1	TRBV25-1	TRBJ2-4
CASSYVRNYGYTF	TGTGCCAGCAGTTACGTCAGGAACTATGGCTACACCTTC	NA	TRBV6-5	TRBJ1-2
CASSRLFPPRLSSYNEQFF	TGCGCCAGCAGCCGCCTCTTCCCCCCACGTCTAAGCTCCTACAATGAGCAGTTCTTC	NA	TRBV4-1	TRBJ2-1
CANPGAYEQYF	TGTGCCAACCCAGGGGCCTACGAGCAGTACTTC	NA	TRBV6-9	TRBJ2-7
CASSLEGGDNEQFF	TGCGCCAGCAGCTTGGAAGGGGGAGACAATGAGCAGTTCTTC	NA	TRBV5-1	TRBJ2-1
CASSSYDRGASYNSPLHF	TGTGCCAGCAGCTCTTACGACAGGGGAGCGTCCTATAATTCACCCCTCCACTTT	TRBD1	TRBV7-9	TRBJ1-6
CASSEGQVKTDTQYF	TGTGCCAGCAGCGAGGGACAGGTCAAGACAGATACGCAGTATTTT	TRBD1	TRBV7-9	TRBJ2-3
CASSLGGSNQPQHF	TGTGCCAGCAGTTTGGGGGGAAGCAATCAGCCCCAGCATTTT	NA	TRBV6-6	TRBJ1-5
CATSSRGGRGYTF	TGCGCCACCAGCTCAAGGGGGGGGCGCGGCTACACCTTC	NA	TRBV15	TRBJ1-2
CASSHDPGTGYTF	TGCGCCAGCAGCCATGATCCCGGGACAGGCTACACCTTC	NA	TRBV4-3	TRBJ1-2
CSVSGADRGLTDTQYF	TGCAGCGTTTCCGGGGCGGACAGGGGGCTGACAGATACGCAGTATTTT	TRBD1	TRBV29-1	TRBJ2-3
CASTPGTLSTDTQYF	TGTGCCAGCACCCCAGGGACACTAAGCACAGATACGCAGTATTTT	NA	TRBV6-5	TRBJ2-3
CSVEVTGLGTEAFF	TGCAGCGTTGAAGTTACAGGGCTTGGCACTGAAGCTTTCTTT	NA	TRBV29-1	TRBJ1-1
CASSPSGPYEQYF	TGTGCCAGCAGCCCCAGCGGTCCCTACGAGCAGTACTTC	NA	TRBV7-3	TRBJ2-7
CASSDRLAGGQETQYF	TGTGCCAGCAGTGATCGCCTAGCGGGGGGTCAAGAGACCCAGTACTTC	TRBD2	TRBV6-1	TRBJ2-5
CASSISPGGSIYEQYF	TGTGCCAGCAGCATTAGCCCAGGGGGCTCGATCTACGAGCAGTACTTC	TRBD1	TRBV5-6	TRBJ2-7
CASSQPGTAGEQFF	TGCGCCAGCAGCCAACCTGGGACTGCGGGTGAGCAGTTCTTC	NA	TRBV4-1	TRBJ2-1
CASSPPNRDREYGYTF	TGTGCCAGCTCACCACCGAACCGGGACAGGGAATATGGCTACACCTTC	TRBD1	TRBV18	TRBJ1-2
CASSYRRVDQPQHF	TGTGCCAGCAGTTACCGGAGGGTCGATCAGCCCCAGCATTTT	NA	TRBV6-6	TRBJ1-5
CASSLGSGYGYTF	TGTGCCAGCAGCTTAGGTTCCGGCTATGGCTACACCTTC	NA	TRBV11-2	TRBJ1-2
CASSFTGMLHEQYF	TGTGCCAGCAGCTTTACAGGGATGCTACACGAGCAGTACTTC	NA	TRBV5-6	TRBJ2-7
CASSELSGTGYEQYF	TGTGCCAGCAGTGAACTTTCCGGGACAGGCTACGAGCAGTACTTC	TRBD1	TRBV6-1	TRBJ2-7
CASSPYPLGLADPYNEQFF	TGTGCCAGCAGCCCCTATCCCCTCGGACTAGCGGATCCCTACAATGAGCAGTTCTTC	TRBD2	TRBV9	TRBJ2-1
CASSVGLINEQFF	TGTGCCAGCAGCGTAGGGCTGATCAATGAGCAGTTCTTC	NA	TRBV9	TRBJ2-1
CASSPILNTEAFF	TGTGCCAGCTCACCTATATTGAACACTGAAGCTTTCTTT	NA	TRBV18	TRBJ1-1
CASNTVNTGELFF	TGTGCCAGTAATACAGTGAACACCGGGGAGCTGTTTTTT	NA	TRBV19	TRBJ2-2
CASSFPTEVYGYTF	TGTGCCAGCAGCTTTCCGACTGAGGTATATGGCTACACCTTC	NA	TRBV7-9	TRBJ1-2
CASSSWDSLYGYTF	TGTGCCAGTAGTTCCTGGGACAGTCTATATGGCTACACCTTC	TRBD1	TRBV19	TRBJ1-2